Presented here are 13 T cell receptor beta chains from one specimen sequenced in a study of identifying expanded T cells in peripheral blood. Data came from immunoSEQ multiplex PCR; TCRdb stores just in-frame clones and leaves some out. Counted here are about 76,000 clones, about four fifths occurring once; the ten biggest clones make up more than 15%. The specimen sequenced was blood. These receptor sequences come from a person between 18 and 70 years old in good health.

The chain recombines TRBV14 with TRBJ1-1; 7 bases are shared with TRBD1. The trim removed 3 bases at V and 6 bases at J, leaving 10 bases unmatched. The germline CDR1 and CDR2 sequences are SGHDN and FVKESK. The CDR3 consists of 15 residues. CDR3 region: CASSQGDSPTSEAFF. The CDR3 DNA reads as TGTGCCAGCAGCCAGGGGGACAGCCCAACGTCTGAAGCTTTCTTT.

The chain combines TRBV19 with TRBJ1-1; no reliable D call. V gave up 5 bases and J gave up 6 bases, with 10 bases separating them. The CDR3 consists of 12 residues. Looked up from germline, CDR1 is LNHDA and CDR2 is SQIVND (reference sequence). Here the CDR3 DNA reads TGTGCCAGTAGTTCCCAGGCCCCTGAAGCTTTCTTT. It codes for CASSSQAPEAFF.

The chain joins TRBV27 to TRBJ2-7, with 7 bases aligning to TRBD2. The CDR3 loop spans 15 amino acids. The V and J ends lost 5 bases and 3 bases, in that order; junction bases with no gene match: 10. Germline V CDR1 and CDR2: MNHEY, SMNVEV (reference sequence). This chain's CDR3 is CASSTLLADFYEQYF. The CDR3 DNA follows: TGTGCCAGCAGTACCCTCCTAGCGGACTTCTACGAGCAGTACTTC.

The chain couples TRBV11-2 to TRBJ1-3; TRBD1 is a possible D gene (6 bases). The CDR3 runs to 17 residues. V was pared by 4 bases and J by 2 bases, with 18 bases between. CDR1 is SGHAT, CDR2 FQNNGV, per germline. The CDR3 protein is CASSSITGTITGNTIYF. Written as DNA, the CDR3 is TGTGCCAGCAGCTCTATTACCGGGACAATTACTGGAAACACCATATATTTT.

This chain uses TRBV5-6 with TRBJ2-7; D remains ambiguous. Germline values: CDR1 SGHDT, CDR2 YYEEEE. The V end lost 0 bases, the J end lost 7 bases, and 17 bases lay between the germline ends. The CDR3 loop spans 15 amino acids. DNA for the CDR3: TGTGCCAGCAGCTTGGGGGTTAGCCGGTCTTCTGAGCAGTACTTC. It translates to CASSLGVSRSSEQYF.

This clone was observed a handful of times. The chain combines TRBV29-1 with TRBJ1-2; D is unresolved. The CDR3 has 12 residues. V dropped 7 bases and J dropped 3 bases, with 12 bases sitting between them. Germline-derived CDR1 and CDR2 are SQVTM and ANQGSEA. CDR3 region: CSANLLDYGYTF. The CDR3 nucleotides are TGCAGCGCTAACTTGTTGGACTATGGCTACACCTTC. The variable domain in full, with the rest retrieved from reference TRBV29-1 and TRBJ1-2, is SAVISQKPSRDICQRGTSLTIQCQVDSQVTMMFWYRQQPGQSLTLIATANQGSEATYESGFVIDKFPISRPNLTFSTLTVSNMSPEDSSIYLCSANLLDYGYTFGSGTRLTVV.

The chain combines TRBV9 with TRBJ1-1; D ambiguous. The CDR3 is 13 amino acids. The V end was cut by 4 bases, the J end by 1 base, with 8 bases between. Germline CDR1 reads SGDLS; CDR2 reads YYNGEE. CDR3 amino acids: CASSRGSNTEAFF. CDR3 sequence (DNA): TGTGCCAGCAGCCGCGGGTCGAACACTGAAGCTTTCTTT.

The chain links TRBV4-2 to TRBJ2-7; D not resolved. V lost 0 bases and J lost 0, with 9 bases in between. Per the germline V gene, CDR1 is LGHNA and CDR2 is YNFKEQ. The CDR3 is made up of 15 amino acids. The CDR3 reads CASSQESRSSYEQYF. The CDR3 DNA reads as TGTGCCAGCAGCCAAGAAAGCCGGAGCTCCTACGAGCAGTACTTC.

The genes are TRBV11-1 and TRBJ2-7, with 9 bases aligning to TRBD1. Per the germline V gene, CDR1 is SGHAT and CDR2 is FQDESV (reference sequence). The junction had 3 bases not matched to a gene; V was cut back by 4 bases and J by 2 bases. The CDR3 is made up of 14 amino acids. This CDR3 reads CASSWTGAAYEQYF. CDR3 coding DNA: TGTGCCAGCAGCTGGACAGGGGCGGCCTACGAGCAGTACTTC.

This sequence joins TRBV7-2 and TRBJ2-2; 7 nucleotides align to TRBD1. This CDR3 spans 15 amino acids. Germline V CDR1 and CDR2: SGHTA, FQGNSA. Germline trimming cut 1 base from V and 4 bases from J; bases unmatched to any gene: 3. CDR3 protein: CASSLVTGTTGELFF. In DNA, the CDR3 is TGTGCCAGCAGCTTAGTGACAGGGACCACCGGGGAGCTGTTTTTT.

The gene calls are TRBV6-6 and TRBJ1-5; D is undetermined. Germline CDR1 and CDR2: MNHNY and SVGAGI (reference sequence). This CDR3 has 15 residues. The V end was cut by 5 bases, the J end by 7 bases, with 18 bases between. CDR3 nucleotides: TGTGCCAGCAGTACCTTTTGGGGAGGAGGACAGCCCCAGCATTTT. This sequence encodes CASSTFWGGGQPQHF.

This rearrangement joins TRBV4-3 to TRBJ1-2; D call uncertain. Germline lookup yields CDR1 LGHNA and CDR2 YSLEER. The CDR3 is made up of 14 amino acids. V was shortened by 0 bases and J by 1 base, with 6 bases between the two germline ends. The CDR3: CASSQEFGNYGYTF. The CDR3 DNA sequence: TGCGCCAGCAGCCAAGAGTTCGGTAACTATGGCTACACCTTC.

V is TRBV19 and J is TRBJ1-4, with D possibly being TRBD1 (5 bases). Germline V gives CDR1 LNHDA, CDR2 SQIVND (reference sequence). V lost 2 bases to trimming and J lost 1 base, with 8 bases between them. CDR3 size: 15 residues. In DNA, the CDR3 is TGTGCCAGTAGTATACAGGGTGAAACTAATGAAAAACTGTTTTTT. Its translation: CASSIQGETNEKLFF.